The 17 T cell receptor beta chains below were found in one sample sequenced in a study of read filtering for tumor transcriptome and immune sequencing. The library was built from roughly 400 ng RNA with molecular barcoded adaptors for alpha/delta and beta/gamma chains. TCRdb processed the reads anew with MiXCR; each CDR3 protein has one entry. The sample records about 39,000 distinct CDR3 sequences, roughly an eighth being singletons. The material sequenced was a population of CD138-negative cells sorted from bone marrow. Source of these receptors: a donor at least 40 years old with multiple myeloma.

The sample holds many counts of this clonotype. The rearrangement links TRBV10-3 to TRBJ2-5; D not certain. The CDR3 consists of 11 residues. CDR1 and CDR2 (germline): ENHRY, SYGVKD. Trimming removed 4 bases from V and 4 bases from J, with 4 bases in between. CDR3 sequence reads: CAISGGETQYF. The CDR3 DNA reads TGTGCCATCAGTGGAGGAGAGACCCAGTACTTC.

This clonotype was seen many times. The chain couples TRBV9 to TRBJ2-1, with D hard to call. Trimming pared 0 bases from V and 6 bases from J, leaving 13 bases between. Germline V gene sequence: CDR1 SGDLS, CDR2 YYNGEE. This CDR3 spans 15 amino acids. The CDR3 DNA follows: TGTGCCAGCAGCGTAGCGGGCGAATGGGGCAATGAGCAGTTCTTC. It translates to CASSVAGEWGNEQFF.

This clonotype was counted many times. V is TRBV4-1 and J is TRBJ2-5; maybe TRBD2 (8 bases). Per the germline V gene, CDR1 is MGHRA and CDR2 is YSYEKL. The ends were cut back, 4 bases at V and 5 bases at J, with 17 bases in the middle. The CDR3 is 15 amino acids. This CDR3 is CASSRLGLGGETQYF. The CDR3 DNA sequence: TGCGCCAGCAGCCGATTGGGACTAGGGGGCGAGACCCAGTACTTC.

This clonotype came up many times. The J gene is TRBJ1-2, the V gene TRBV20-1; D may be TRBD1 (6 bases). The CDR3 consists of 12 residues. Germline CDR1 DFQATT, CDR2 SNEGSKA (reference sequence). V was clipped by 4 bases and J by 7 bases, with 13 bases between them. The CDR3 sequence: CSATQGVGGYTF. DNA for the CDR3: TGCAGTGCTACACAGGGAGTAGGTGGCTACACCTTC.

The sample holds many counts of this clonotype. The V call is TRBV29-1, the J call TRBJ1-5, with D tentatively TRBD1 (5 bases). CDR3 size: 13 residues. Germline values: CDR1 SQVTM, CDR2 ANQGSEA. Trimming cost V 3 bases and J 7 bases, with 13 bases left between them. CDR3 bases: TGCAGCGTTGACTCGGGGGAGGGACAGCCCCAGCATTTT. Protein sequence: CSVDSGEGQPQHF.

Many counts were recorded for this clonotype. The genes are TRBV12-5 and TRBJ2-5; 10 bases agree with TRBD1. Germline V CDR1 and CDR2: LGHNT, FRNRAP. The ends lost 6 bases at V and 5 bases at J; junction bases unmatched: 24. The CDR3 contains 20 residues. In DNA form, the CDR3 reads TGTGCTAGTGGAGGCAGGGACAGGGGACTACTCGGGGAAAGATTGGAGACCCAGTACTTC. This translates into CASGGRDRGLLGERLETQYF.

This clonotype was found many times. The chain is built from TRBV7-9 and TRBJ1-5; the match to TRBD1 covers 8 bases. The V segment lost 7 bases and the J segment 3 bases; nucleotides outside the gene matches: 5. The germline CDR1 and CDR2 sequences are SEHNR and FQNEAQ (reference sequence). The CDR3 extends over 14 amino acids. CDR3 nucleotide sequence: TGTGCCAGCAAAGGACAGGGCGACAATCAGCCCCAGCATTTT. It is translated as CASKGQGDNQPQHF.

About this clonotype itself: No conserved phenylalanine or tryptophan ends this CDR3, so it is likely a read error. The CDR3 DNA follows: TGTGCCAGCAGCCAAGTCCGGGGGTCAGATGCGCAGTATCTT. Protein product: CASSQVRGSDAQYL. This chain connects TRBV14 to TRBJ2-3; D is perhaps TRBD2 (6 bases). CDR3 length equals 14 residues. Germline CDR1 and CDR2: SGHDN and FVKESK.

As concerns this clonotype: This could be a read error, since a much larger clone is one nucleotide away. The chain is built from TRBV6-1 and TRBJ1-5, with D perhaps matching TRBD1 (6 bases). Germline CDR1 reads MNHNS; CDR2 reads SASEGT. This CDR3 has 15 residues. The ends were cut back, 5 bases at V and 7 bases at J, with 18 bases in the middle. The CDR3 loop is CASSYPSGRGQPQHF. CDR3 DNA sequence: TGTGCCAGCAGTTACCCCAGCGGCAGGGGACAGCCCCAGCATTTT.

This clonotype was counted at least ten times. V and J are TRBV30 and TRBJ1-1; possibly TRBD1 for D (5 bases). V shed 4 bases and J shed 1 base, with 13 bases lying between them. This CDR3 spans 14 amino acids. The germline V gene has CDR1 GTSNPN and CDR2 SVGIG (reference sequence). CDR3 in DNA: TGTGCCTGGACGACCGGGACTGAGAACACTGAAGCTTTCTTT. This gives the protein CAWTTGTENTEAFF.

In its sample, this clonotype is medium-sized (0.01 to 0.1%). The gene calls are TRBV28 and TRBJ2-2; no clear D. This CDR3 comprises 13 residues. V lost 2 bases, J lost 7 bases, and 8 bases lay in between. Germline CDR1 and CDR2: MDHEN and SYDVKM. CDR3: CASSLMYRGELFF. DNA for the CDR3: TGTGCCAGCAGTTTAATGTACCGCGGGGAGCTGTTTTTT.

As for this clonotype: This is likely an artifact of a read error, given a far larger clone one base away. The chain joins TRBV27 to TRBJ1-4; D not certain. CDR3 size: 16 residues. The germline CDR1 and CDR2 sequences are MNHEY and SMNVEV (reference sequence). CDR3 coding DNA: TGTGCCAGCCGGGAGCGGGATTTCGTCAGAGCAGATACGCGGTATTTT. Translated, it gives CASRERDFVRADTRYF.

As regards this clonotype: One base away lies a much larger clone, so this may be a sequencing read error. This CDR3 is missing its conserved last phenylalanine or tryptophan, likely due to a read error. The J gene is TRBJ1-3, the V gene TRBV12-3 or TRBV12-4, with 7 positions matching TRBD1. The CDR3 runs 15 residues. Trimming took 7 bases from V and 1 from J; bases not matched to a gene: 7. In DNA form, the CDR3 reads TGTGCCAGCAACCGACAGGGCGGTTCTGGAAACACCATATATTCT. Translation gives CASNRQGGSGNTIYS.

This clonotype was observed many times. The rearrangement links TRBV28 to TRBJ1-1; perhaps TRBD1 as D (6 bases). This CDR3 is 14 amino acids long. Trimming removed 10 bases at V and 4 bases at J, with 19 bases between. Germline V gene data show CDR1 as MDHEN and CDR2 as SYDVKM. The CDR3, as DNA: TGTGCCACCGAGACTCAGGGAGGGGGCACTGAAGCTTTCTTT. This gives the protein CATETQGGGTEAFF.

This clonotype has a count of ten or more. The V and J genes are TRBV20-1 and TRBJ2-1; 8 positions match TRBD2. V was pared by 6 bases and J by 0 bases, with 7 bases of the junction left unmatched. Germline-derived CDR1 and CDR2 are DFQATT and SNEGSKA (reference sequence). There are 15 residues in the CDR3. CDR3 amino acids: CSAGTSKSSYNEQFF. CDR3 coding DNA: TGCAGTGCCGGGACTAGTAAAAGCTCCTACAATGAGCAGTTCTTC.

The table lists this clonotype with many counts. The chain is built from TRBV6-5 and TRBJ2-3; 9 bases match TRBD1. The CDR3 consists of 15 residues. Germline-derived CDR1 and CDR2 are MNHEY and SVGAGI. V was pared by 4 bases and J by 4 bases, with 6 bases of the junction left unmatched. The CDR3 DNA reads TGTGCCAGCAGTTCCACCCGGGACAGGGCAGATACGCAGTATTTT. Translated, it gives CASSSTRDRADTQYF.

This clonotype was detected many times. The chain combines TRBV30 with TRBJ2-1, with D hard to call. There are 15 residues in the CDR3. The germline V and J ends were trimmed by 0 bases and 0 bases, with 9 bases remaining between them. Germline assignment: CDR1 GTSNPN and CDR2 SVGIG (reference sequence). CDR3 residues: CAWSVRVDSYNEQFF. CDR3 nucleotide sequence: TGTGCCTGGAGTGTAAGGGTAGACTCCTACAATGAGCAGTTCTTC.